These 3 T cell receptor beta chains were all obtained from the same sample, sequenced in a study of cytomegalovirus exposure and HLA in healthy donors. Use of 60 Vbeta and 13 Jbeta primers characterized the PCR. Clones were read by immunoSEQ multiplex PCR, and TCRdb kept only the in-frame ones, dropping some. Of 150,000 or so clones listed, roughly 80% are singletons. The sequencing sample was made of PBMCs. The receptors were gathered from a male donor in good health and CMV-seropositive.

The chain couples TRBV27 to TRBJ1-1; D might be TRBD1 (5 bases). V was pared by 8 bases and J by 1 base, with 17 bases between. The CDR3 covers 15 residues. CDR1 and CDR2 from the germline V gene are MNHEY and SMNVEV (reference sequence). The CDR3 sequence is CASGFGGGWNTEAFF. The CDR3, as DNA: TGTGCCAGCGGCTTTGGGGGAGGATGGAACACTGAAGCTTTCTTT.

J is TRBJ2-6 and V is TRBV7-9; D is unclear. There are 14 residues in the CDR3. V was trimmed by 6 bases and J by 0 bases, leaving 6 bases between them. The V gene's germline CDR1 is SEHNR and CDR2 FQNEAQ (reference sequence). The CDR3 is CASRHSSGANVLTF. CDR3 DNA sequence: TGTGCCAGCAGGCACTCCTCTGGGGCCAACGTCCTGACTTTC.

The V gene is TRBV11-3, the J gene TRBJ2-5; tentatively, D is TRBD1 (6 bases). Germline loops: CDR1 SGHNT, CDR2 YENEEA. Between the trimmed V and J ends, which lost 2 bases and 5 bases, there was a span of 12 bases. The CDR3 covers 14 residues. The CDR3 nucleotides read TGTGCCAGCAGCTTAAGTGGGGGCCGGGAGACCCAGTACTTC. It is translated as CASSLSGGRETQYF.